This T cell receptor (beta chain) was sequenced in a study of CXCR3-negative and CXCR3-positive naive CD8 T cells. cDNA libraries for TRB were generated by 5' RACE incorporating UMI labels. Following a re-call of the 5' RACE reads, TCRdb has one entry per CDR3 protein and lacks DNA. In all, the sample yields 40,000 to 55,000 distinct CDR3 sequences. The CDR3 is made up of 15 amino acids. The germline CDR1 and CDR2 sequences are LGHNA and YSLEER. The TCR was taken from a human donor in good health. Some clones in this sample may be carry-over from other donors' samples. The chain is built from TRBV4-3 and TRBJ2-7; there is no DNA to check the TCRdb D call of TRBD1. The material sequenced was naive CXCR3- CD8+ T cells from blood. As to subset: CD45RO-CCR7+CD27+CD95- naive CD8+ T cells lacking CXCR3 (TNR3-). The CDR3: CASSQDTALTTEQYF.